A selection of T cell receptor beta chains follows, all from one sample in a study of cytomegalovirus exposure and HLA in healthy donors. The table came from immunoSEQ multiplex PCR; TCRdb's copy has only in-frame clones and leaves some out. The table shows approximately 89,000 clones, with roughly 85% occurring only once. Sequencing was done on a sample of PBMCs. The receptors here all came from a man in his forties in good health and CMV-seropositive. The CDR3 runs from the conserved cysteine through the conserved F or W. Each record gives: CDR3 protein, J gene, V gene, clone size. Expanded clones are given a class, and other clones once, few, many or no size at all.

CASSKVYSGGANTGELFF,TRBJ2-2,TRBV21-1,NA
CSVDSGQGRCEAFF,TRBJ1-1,TRBV29-1,NA
CASTTSSSYEQYF,TRBJ2-7,TRBV5-1,NA
CASTEGTAAWETQYF,TRBJ2-5,TRBV28,NA
CASSKLAGGSTDTQYF,TRBJ2-3,TRBV7-2,NA
CASSSSPGLAGGASTDTQYF,TRBJ2-3,TRBV5-4,NA
CASSSRGGNQPQHF,TRBJ1-5,TRBV5-4,NA
CASSLGGQGRGYEQYF,TRBJ2-7,TRBV7-2,NA
CASSISEITNTGELFF,TRBJ2-2,TRBV19,NA
CAWSVMRQRNEKLFF,TRBJ1-4,TRBV30,NA
CASSPRDRGLSTEAFF,TRBJ1-1,TRBV18,NA
CASRAGGHDEQYF,TRBJ2-7,TRBV5-4,once
CASSLVAGGTGETQYF,TRBJ2-5,TRBV5-1,NA
CASSTSGTGDNEQFF,TRBJ2-1,TRBV5-1,few
CASSPEGGSYNEQFF,TRBJ2-1,TRBV6-5,NA
CASSWDSGQETQYF,TRBJ2-5,TRBV11-3,NA
CASSLGSAGMQYF,TRBJ2-3,TRBV5-1,NA
CASRSTYPTKNIQYF,TRBJ2-4,TRBV28,NA
CASSPSGSEGGQFF,TRBJ2-1,TRBV18,NA
CASSINRGNTEAFF,TRBJ1-1,TRBV19,NA
CASSKEADTEAFF,TRBJ1-1,TRBV18,NA
CASSLSLAGEQYF,TRBJ2-7,TRBV7-6,NA
CSGVTDTQYF,TRBJ2-3,TRBV20-1,NA
CASTPRGQNTGELFF,TRBJ2-2,TRBV10-2,NA
CASSRQGNTEAFF,TRBJ1-1,TRBV2,NA
CASSLVWDRGRGNEQFF,TRBJ2-1,TRBV5-1,few
CASSIAGRQGAAETQYF,TRBJ2-5,TRBV5-4,few
CASSLGRVETQYF,TRBJ2-5,TRBV7-2,NA
CASEKGRRGSGYTF,TRBJ1-2,TRBV12-1,NA
CASIPGGFGEPLHF,TRBJ1-6,TRBV6-6,NA
CASRVSGGTNTQYF,TRBJ2-3,TRBV5-1,NA
CASSQPDRGNQETQYF,TRBJ2-5,TRBV4-2,once
CAGGQGGNQPQHF,TRBJ1-5,TRBV6-1,NA
CASSDVDIQYF,TRBJ2-4,TRBV6-4,NA
CASSSPVAGAYNEQFF,TRBJ2-1,TRBV28,NA
CATSESGAGDSYEQYF,TRBJ2-7,TRBV10-3,once
CASSEGARTEAFF,TRBJ1-1,TRBV5-1,NA
CASSLRTVNQPQHF,TRBJ1-5,TRBV28,NA
CASAIQGKGYGYTF,TRBJ1-2,TRBV2,once
CASSWDRGTNEKLFF,TRBJ1-4,TRBV5-6,NA
CASSPKQGSTDTQYF,TRBJ2-3,TRBV18,NA
CASIPLGRGGYNEQFF,TRBJ2-1,TRBV6-6,NA
CASRETYNEQFF,TRBJ2-1,TRBV19,NA
CAWALTANYGYTF,TRBJ1-2,TRBV30,NA
CASSNPLTGWNTGELFF,TRBJ2-2,TRBV19,NA
CASSGQGENTEAFF,TRBJ1-1,TRBV9,NA
CASSTRPGSETGELFF,TRBJ2-2,TRBV6-6,NA
CASFGLAGRTDTQYF,TRBJ2-3,TRBV6-1,NA